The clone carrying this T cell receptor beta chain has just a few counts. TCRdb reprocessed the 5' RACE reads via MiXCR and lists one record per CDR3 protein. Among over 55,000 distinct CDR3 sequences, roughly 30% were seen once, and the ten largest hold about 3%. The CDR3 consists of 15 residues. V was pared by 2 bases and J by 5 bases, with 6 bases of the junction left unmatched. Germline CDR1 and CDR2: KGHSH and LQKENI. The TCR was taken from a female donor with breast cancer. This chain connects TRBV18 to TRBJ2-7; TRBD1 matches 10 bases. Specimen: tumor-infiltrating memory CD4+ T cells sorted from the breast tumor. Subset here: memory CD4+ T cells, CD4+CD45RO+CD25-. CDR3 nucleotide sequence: TGTGCCAGCTCACCATCCCGACAGGGGGCTGACGAGCAGTACTTC. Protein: CASSPSRQGADEQYF. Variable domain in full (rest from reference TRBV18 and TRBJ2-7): NAGVMQNPRHLVRRRGQEARLRCSPMKGHSHVYWYRQLPEEGLKFMVYLQKENIIDESGMPKERFSAEFPKEGPSILRIQQVVRGDSAAYFCASSPSRQGADEQYFGPGTRLTVT.